This section outlines one TCR beta chain sequence together with its context. As yet, its antigen is unknown. The sort gate was single viable CD3+CD4+CD8-CD45RO+ cells for memory CD4+ T cells. The V and J ends lost 5 bases and 2 bases, in that order; junction bases with no gene match: 8. Germline values: CDR1 SGHTA, CDR2 FQGNSA. The CDR3 extends over 15 amino acids. The sample comes from a study of memory CD4+ T cells and cytomegalovirus serostatus. Study results and limitations: CD4+ memory repertoires contained about two fifths of the roughly 150 reported CMV TCRbeta sequences. CMV serostatus prediction reached median AUC approximately 0.95, or 0.91 with US-trained model.

Sequencing used immunoSEQ multiplex PCR; TCRdb keeps in-frame clones, though not all of them. The repertoire holds some 50,000 clones, with 74% as singletons. This sequence originates from an adult in good health and CMV-seropositive. The chain carries TRBV7-2 and TRBJ2-7; the match to TRBD2 covers 8 bases. The sequenced sample was memory CD4+ T cells from blood. The CDR3 is CASSLAGGLPYEQYF. DNA for the CDR3: TGTGCCAGCAGCCTCGCGGGGGGCTTACCCTACGAGCAGTACTTC.